This TCR beta chain was identified during a study of blood T cell repertoires in COVID-19. Methods used by the authors: Amplifying reference gene primers gave estimates of nucleated cell counts. TCRdb's table, derived via immunoSEQ multiplex PCR, lists solely in-frame clones and lacks some. V and J calls and clone size follow that table, whereas D and trimming were derived from the DNA. The data contain roughly 54,000 clones, around 87% of them seen just once; the ten biggest clones take up around 7.1%. Sequenced: peripheral blood. The TCR was taken from a woman aged 55-70 years with COVID-19, enrolled during active disease.

CDR3 sequence (DNA): TGTGCCAGCAGCTACATCACGGGACAGGGCACACCCCTCCACTTT. Translated: CASSYITGQGTPLHF. V gene TRBV13 combines with J gene TRBJ1-6, with TRBD1 matching over 9 bases. J was trimmed by 11 bases and V by 4 bases; bases with no gene match: 9. The length of the CDR3 is 15 residues. Germline loops: CDR1 PRHDT, CDR2 FYEKMQ (reference sequence). The full variable domain, its missing parts supplied by reference TRBV13 and TRBJ1-6, is AAGVIQSPRHLIKEKRETATLKCYPIPRHDTVYWYQQGPGQDPQFLISFYEKMQSDKGSIPDRFSAQQFSDYHSELNMSSLELGDSALYFCASSYITGQGTPLHFGNGTRLTVT.